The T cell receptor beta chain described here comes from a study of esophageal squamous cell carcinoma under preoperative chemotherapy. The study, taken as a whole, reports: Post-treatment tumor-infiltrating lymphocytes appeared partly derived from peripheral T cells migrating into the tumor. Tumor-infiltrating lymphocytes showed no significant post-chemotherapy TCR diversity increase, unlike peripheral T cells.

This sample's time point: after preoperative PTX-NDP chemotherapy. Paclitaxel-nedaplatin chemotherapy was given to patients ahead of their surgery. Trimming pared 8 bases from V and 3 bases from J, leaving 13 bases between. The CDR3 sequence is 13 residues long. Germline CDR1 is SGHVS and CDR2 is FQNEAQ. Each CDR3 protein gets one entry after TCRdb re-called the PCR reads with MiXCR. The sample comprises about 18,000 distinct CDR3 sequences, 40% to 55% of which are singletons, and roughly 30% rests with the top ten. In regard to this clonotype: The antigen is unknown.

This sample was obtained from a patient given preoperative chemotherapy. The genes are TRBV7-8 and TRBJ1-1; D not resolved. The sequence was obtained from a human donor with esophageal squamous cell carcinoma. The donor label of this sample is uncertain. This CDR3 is CASQESVDTEAFF. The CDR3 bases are TGTGCCAGCCAGGAGAGTGTGGACACTGAAGCTTTCTTT.